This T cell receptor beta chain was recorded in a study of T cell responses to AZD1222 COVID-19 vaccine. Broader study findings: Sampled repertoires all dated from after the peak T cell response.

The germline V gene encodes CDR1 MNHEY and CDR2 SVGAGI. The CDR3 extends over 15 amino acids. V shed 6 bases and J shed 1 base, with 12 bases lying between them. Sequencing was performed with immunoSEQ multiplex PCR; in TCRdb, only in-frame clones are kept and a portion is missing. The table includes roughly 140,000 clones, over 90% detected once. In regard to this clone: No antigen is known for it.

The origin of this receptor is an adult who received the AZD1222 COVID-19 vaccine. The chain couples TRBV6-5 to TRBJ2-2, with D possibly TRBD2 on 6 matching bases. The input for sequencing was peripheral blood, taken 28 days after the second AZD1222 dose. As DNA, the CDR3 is TGTGCCAGCAGACCCCTGGGGGGGAACACCGGGGAGCTGTTTTTT. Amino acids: CASRPLGGNTGELFF.